The next 16 T cell receptor beta chains were all read from a single sample in a study of blood T cell repertoires in COVID-19. Sequencing used immunoSEQ multiplex PCR; TCRdb keeps in-frame clones, though not all of them. Counted here are 190,000 or so clones, approximately 87% occurring once; the ten biggest clones make up 0.88%. Source material: peripheral blood. All receptors come from a woman younger than 30 who had recovered from COVID-19.

The chain uses TRBV9 and TRBJ1-5; 7 bases match TRBD1. With 4 bases clipped from V and 3 bases from J, the junction kept 7 bases outside the gene matches. Per germline, CDR1 SGDLS and CDR2 YYNGEE. The CDR3 is 15 amino acids. The CDR3 protein is CASSLGTANNQPQHF. CDR3 nucleotides: TGTGCCAGCAGCCTGGGGACAGCGAACAATCAGCCCCAGCATTTT.

With respect to this clone: One end of the junction fails to match germline, which may point to a read error. The CDR3 sequence is CVSIPWERNTEAFF. DNA for the CDR3: TGTGTCAGCATCCCGTGGGAGCGGAACACTGAAGCTTTCTTT. The gene calls are TRBV7-2 and TRBJ1-1, with D unclear. Germline assignment: CDR1 SGHTA and CDR2 FQGNSA. The CDR3 has 14 residues.

The V and J genes are TRBV6-1 and TRBJ2-7; 12 bases agree with TRBD2. From germline, CDR1 is MNHNS and CDR2 SASEGT. This CDR3 is 16 amino acids long. V lost 4 bases to trimming and J lost 5 bases; unmatched junction nucleotides: 9. In DNA form, the CDR3 reads TGTGCCAGCAGTGCGATGACTAGCGGGAGCTCTCACGAGCAGTACGTC. Protein product: CASSAMTSGSSHEQYV.

The sample holds one count of this clone. The chain has TRBV6-1 and TRBJ2-2, with a tentative D call TRBD1 (6 bases). From germline, CDR1 is MNHNS and CDR2 SASEGT. Trimming removed 1 base from V and 9 bases from J, with 15 bases in between. The CDR3 consists of 15 residues. CDR3: CASSEGPGAGRELFF. CDR3 nucleotides: TGTGCCAGCAGTGAAGGCCCAGGGGCGGGCAGGGAGCTGTTTTTT.

This clone is a singleton in its sample. The rearrangement uses TRBV5-6 and TRBJ2-4; D is unclear. From germline, CDR1 is SGHDT and CDR2 YYEEEE. Trimming stripped 2 bases from V and 8 bases from J, with 11 bases between. The length of the CDR3 is 13 residues. DNA for the CDR3: TGTGCCAGCAGCTTTCTGAACCAGGACATTCAGTACTTC. Amino acids: CASSFLNQDIQYF.

The chain joins TRBV5-4 to TRBJ2-1; 12 bases match TRBD2. The CDR3 is 16 amino acids. Germline loops: CDR1 SGHNT, CDR2 YYREEE (reference sequence). J gave up 2 bases and V 9 bases, and 9 bases lay outside the gene matches. The CDR3, as DNA: TGTGCCACACAGAGGACTAGCGGGATAGCCTACAATGAGCAGTTCTTC. Protein sequence: CATQRTSGIAYNEQFF.

The V gene is TRBV19, the J gene TRBJ1-5; possible D gene TRBD1, 5 bases. The CDR3 is made up of 15 amino acids. Germline V gene sequence: CDR1 LNHDA, CDR2 SQIVND (reference sequence). V lost 5 bases and J 0 bases, leaving 11 bases between the germline ends. CDR3 residues: CASSLTDYSNQPQHF. As DNA, the CDR3 is TGTGCCAGTAGTTTGACAGATTATAGCAATCAGCCCCAGCATTTT.

The chain employs TRBV10-3 and TRBJ2-7; TRBD2 is a possible D gene (7 bases). The ends were cut back, 3 bases at V and 2 bases at J, with 20 bases in the middle. Germline V lookup: CDR1 ENHRY, CDR2 SYGVKD. The CDR3 has 17 residues. Here the CDR3 reads CAISDPRGGQSAYEQYF. The CDR3 DNA reads TGTGCCATCAGTGACCCGAGGGGGGGACAAAGCGCCTACGAGCAGTACTTC.

The chain carries TRBV11-2 and TRBJ1-2, with 11 positions matching TRBD1. The CDR3 length is 14 residues. V was pared by 4 bases and J by 8 bases, with 6 bases of the junction left unmatched. Germline CDR1 and CDR2: SGHAT and FQNNGV. CDR3 coding DNA: TGTGCCAGCAGCTCTGGACAGGGGGCGAGGGGCTACACCTTC. Its translation is CASSSGQGARGYTF.

This sequence joins TRBV7-2 and TRBJ2-5; unclear D gene. Deletions cut 6 bases from V and 1 base from J, with 12 bases between. CDR3 length: 14 residues. CDR1 and CDR2 (germline): SGHTA, FQGNSA. The CDR3 nucleotides are TGTGCCAGCAGTCACCAGCGTGGCCAAGAGACCCAGTACTTC. Its translation: CASSHQRGQETQYF.

As concerns this clone: Other nucleotide sequences in the sample specify the same CDR3. The chain carries TRBV18 and TRBJ2-5; D gene ambiguous. This CDR3 is 13 amino acids long. V dropped 0 bases and J dropped 1 base, with 3 bases sitting between them. Looked up from germline, CDR1 is KGHSH and CDR2 is LQKENI. CDR3 region: CASSPPSQETQYF. CDR3 bases: TGTGCCAGCTCACCACCGAGCCAAGAGACCCAGTACTTC.

The V call is TRBV11-3, the J call TRBJ2-3; 16 positions match TRBD2. CDR3 length equals 18 residues. The J segment lost 3 bases and the V segment lost 5 bases, leaving 8 bases of the junction unmatched. Germline CDR1 is SGHNT and CDR2 is YENEEA. The CDR3 nucleotides are TGTGCCAGCAGCCCCGGGACTAGCGGGAGGGCGGTGACAGATACGCAGTATTTT. Amino acid sequence: CASSPGTSGRAVTDTQYF.

The V gene is TRBV24-1, the J gene TRBJ1-1; D unclear. The CDR3 length is 13 residues. The germline gives CDR1 KGHDR, CDR2 SFDVKD. Trimming cost V 1 base and J 1 base, with 3 bases left between them. In nucleotides, the CDR3 is TGTGCCACCAGTGATTTCGGGAACACTGAAGCTTTCTTT. Residues: CATSDFGNTEAFF.

The rearrangement uses TRBV5-6 and TRBJ2-7; 9 bases map to TRBD2. The CDR3 covers 15 residues. The germline CDR1 and CDR2 sequences are SGHDT and YYEEEE. V dropped 6 bases and J dropped 0; count of bases not matched to a gene: 7. Here the CDR3 DNA reads TGTGCCAGCATTTTTAGCGGGAGCTTCTCCTACGAGCAGTACGTC. Protein product: CASIFSGSFSYEQYV.

J is TRBJ1-1 and V is TRBV5-1; D may be TRBD1 (6 bases). There are 14 residues in the CDR3. The V end lost 3 bases, the J end lost 4 bases, and 13 bases lay between the germline ends. Germline CDR1 SGHRS, CDR2 YFSETQ. CDR3 region: CASSWTEVGTEAFF. The DNA of the CDR3 is TGCGCCAGCAGCTGGACAGAGGTAGGCACTGAAGCTTTCTTT. Looking up the rest from reference TRBV5-1 and TRBJ1-1 gives the full variable domain: KAGVTQTPRYLIKTRGQQVTLSCSPISGHRSVSWYQQTPGQGLQFLFEYFSETQRNKGNFPGRFSGRQFSNSRSEMNVSTLELGDSALYLCASSWTEVGTEAFFGQGTRLTVV.

The V and J genes are TRBV6-2 or TRBV6-3 and TRBJ1-5; a possible D gene is TRBD1 (6 bases). V lost 4 bases to trimming and J lost 5 bases, with 9 bases between them. The germline CDR1 and CDR2 sequences are MNHEY and SVGEGT. The CDR3 contains 13 residues. CDR3 loop: CASSLNRDQPQHF. CDR3 bases: TGTGCCAGCAGTTTGAACAGGGATCAGCCCCAGCATTTT.